This T cell receptor (beta chain) emerged from a study of PD-L1 blockade in urothelial cancer. Overall study: Blood analysis occurred 3 weeks (second dose) and 6 weeks after treatment start. T cell content in blood samples showed a median of around 140,000. Study-level results: Lower pretreatment blood TCR clonality, under the median, predicted better survival, researchers reported.

The time point here: peripheral blood 6 weeks after treatment start. PCRs each included synthetic TCR analog templates spiked in. TCRdb's copy holds only in-frame clones and misses some; the assay was immunoSEQ multiplex PCR. The sample consists of about 43,000 clones, around 82% of them appearing once. About this clone itself: The antigen is not known.

The CDR3 covers 13 residues. Trimming pared 1 base from V and 6 bases from J, leaving 6 bases between. The germline gives CDR1 SGHVS, CDR2 FNYEAQ. This sequence originates from a man between 60 and 75 years old with urothelial cancer. This material consisted of PBMCs, taken around atezolizumab (anti-PD-L1) treatment. V is TRBV7-6 and J is TRBJ1-4; D gene ambiguous. For the CDR3, the DNA is TGTGCCAGCAGCTTAGGGTCGGATGAAAAACTGTTTTTT. Translating gives CASSLGSDEKLFF.